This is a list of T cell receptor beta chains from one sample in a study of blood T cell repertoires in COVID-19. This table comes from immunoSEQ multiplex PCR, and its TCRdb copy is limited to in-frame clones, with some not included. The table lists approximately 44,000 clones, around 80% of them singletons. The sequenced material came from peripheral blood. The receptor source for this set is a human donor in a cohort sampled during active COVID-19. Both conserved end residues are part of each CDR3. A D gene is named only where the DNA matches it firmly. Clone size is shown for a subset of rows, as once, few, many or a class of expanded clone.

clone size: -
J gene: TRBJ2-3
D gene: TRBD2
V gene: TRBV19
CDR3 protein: CASSGLAGSADTQYF
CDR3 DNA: TGTGCCAGTAGTGGGCTAGCGGGGAGCGCAGATACGCAGTATTTT

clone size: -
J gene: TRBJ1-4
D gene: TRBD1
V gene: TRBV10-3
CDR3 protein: CAISPTGGNEKLFF
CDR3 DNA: TGTGCCATCAGTCCGACAGGGGGTAATGAAAAACTGTTTTTT

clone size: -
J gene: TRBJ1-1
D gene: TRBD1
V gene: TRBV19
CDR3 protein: CASKRTGPTNTEAFF
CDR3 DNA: TGTGCCAGTAAAAGGACAGGCCCCACCAACACTGAAGCTTTCTTT

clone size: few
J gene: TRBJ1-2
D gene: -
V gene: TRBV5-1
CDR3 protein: CASSLADQVGGYTF
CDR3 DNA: TGCGCCAGCAGCCTTGCAGATCAGGTTGGTGGCTACACCTTC

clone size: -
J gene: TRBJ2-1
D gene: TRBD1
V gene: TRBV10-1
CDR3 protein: CASSTRGRNEQFF
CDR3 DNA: TGCGCCAGCAGTACCAGGGGGCGGAATGAGCAGTTCTTC

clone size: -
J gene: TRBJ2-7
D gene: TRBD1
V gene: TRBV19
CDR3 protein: CASSIALTGTVNEQYF
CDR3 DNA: TGTGCCAGTAGTATAGCTCTTACCGGGACAGTCAACGAGCAGTACTTC

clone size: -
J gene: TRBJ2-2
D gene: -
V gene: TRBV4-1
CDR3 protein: CASSQRHLPGELFF
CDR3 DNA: TGCGCCAGCAGCCAAAGACACCTTCCCGGGGAGCTGTTTTTT

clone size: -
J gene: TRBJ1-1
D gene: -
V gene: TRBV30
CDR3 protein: CAWSESENTEAFF
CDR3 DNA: TGTGCCTGGAGTGAATCAGAGAACACTGAAGCTTTCTTT

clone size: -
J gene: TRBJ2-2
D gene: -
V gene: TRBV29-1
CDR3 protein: CSARVNTGELFF
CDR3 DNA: TGCAGCGCACGGGTGAACACCGGGGAGCTGTTTTTT

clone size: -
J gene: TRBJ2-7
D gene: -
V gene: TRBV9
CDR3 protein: CASSRDSSSYEQYF
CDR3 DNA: TGTGCCAGCAGTCGTGACTCTAGCTCCTACGAGCAGTACTTC

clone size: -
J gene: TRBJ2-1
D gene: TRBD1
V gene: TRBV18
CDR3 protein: CASSMGQGPYNEQFF
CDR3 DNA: TGTGCCAGCTCAATGGGACAGGGCCCCTACAATGAGCAGTTCTTC

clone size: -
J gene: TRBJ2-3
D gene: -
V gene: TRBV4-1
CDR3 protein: CASSQDFRPLGTDTQYF
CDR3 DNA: TGCGCCAGCAGCCAAGATTTCAGGCCCCTTGGCACAGATACGCAGTATTTT

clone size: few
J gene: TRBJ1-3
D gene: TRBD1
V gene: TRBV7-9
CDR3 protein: CASSDTGTGQHTIYF
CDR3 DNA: TGTGCCAGCAGCGACACCGGGACAGGGCAGCATACCATATATTTT

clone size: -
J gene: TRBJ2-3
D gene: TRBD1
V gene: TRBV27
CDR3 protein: CAMGQGLARSTDTQYF
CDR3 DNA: TGTGCCATGGGACAGGGGTTAGCAAGGAGCACAGATACGCAGTATTTT

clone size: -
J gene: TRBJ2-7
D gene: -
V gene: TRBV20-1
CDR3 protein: CSASPDSAQLDEQYF
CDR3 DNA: TGCAGTGCTAGTCCTGATTCAGCCCAGCTAGATGAGCAGTACTTC

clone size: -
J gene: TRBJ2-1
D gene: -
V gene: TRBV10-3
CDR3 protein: CAISELQGWNEQFF
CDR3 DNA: TGTGCCATCAGTGAGTTGCAGGGGTGGAATGAGCAGTTCTTC

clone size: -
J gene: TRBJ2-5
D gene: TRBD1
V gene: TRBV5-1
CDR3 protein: CASSSWEGTGKVGTQYF
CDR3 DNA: TGCGCCAGCAGCTCCTGGGAGGGGACAGGGAAGGTCGGGACCCAGTACTTC

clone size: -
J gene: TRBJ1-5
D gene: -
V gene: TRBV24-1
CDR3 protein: CATSDARWVGGAQPQHF
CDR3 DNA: TGTGCCACCAGTGATGCCCGTTGGGTTGGGGGCGCCCAGCCCCAGCATTTT

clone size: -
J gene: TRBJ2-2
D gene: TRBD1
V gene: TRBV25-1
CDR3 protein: CASSGTGTGELFF
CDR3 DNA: TGTGCCAGCAGTGGGACAGGGACCGGGGAGCTGTTTTTT

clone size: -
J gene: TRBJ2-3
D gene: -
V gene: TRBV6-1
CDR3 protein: CASSERGQTDTQYF
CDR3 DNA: TGTGCCAGCAGTGAGCGGGGGCAGACAGATACGCAGTATTTT

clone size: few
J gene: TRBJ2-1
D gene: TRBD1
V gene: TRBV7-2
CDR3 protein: CASSLAMRGGVSYNEQFF
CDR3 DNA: TGTGCCAGCAGCTTAGCCATGCGAGGGGGCGTATCCTACAATGAGCAGTTCTTC

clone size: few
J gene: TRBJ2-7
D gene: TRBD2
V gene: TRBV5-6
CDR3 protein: CASSAPQGTSGYYEQYF
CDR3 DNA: TGTGCCAGCAGCGCGCCCCAAGGGACTAGCGGGTACTACGAGCAGTACTTC

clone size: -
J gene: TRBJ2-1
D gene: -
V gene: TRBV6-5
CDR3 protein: CASSQYNEQFF
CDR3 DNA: TGTGCCAGCAGTCAGTACAATGAGCAGTTCTTC

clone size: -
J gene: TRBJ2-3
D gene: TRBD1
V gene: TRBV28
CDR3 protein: CASIAPMGQGTDTQYF
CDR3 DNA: TGTGCCAGCATTGCCCCGATGGGACAGGGGACAGATACGCAGTATTTT

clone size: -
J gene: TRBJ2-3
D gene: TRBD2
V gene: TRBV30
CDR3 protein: CAWSAAGGTDTQYF
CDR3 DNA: TGTGCCTGGAGTGCCGCGGGGGGCACAGATACGCAGTATTTT

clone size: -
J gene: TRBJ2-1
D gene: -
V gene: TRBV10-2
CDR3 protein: CASSGAQVGGQFF
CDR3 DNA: TGCGCCAGCAGTGGGGCACAGGTCGGTGGGCAGTTCTTC

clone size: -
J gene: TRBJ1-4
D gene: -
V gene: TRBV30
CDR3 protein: CAQRGLGEKLFF
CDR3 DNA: TGTGCCCAGCGGGGACTAGGCGAAAAACTGTTTTTT

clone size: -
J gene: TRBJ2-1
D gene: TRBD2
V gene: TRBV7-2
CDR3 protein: CASTSERASGVPGVF
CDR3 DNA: TGTGCCAGCACCTCTGAGAGGGCTAGCGGGGTCCCCGGGGTCTTC

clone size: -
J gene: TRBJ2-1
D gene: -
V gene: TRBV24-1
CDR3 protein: CATSDKGRTLYNEQFF
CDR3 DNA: TGTGCCACCAGTGATAAGGGGCGAACCTTATACAATGAGCAGTTCTTC

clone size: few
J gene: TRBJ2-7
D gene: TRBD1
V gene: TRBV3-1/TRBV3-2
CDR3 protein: CASSQLTGPNEQYF
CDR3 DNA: TGTGCCAGCAGCCAACTGACAGGGCCCAACGAGCAGTACTTC

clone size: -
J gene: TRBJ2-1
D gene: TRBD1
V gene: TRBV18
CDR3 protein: CASFSDRDNEQFF
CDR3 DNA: TGTGCCAGCTTCTCCGACAGGGACAATGAGCAGTTCTTC

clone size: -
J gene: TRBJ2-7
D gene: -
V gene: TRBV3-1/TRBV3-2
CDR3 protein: CASSPQGYEQYF
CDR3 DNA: TGTGCCAGCAGCCCACAGGGTTACGAGCAGTACTTC

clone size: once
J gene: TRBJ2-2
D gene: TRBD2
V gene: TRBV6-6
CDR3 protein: CASSFSRGGGTGELFF
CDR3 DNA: TGTGCCAGCAGTTTTTCGCGGGGGGGCGGTACCGGGGAGCTGTTTTTT

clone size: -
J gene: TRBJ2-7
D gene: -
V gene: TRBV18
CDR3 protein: CASSPSGSSYEQYF
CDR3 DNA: TGTGCCAGCTCACCTAGTGGTAGCTCCTACGAGCAGTACTTC

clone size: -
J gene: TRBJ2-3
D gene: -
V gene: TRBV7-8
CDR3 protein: CASSPNHPTTDTQYF
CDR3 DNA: TGTGCCAGCAGCCCTAACCACCCTACGACAGATACGCAGTATTTT

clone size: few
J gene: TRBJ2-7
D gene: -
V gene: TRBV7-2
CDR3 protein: CASSSGRHYEQYF
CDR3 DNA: TGTGCCAGCAGCTCGGGGAGGCATTACGAGCAGTACTTC

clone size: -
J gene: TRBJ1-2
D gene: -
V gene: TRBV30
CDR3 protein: CAWEYTGTNYGYTF
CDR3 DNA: TGTGCCTGGGAATACACCGGGACTAACTATGGCTACACCTTC

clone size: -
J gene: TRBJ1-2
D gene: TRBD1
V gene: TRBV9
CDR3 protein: CASSAAGTARSNYGYTF
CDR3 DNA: TGTGCCAGCAGCGCCGCCGGGACAGCGCGATCTAACTATGGCTACACCTTC

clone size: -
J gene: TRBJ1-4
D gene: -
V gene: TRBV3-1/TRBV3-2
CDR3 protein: CASSQVKGELFF
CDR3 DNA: TGTGCCAGCAGCCAAGTAAAGGGGGAACTGTTTTTT

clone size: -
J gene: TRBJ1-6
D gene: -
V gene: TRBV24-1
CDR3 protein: CATSATVSYNSPLHF
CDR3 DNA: TGTGCCACCAGTGCGACAGTGTCGTATAATTCACCCCTCCACTTT

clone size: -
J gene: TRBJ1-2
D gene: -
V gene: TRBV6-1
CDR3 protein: CASSDRTAGSGYTF
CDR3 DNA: TGTGCCAGCAGTGACAGGACCGCGGGTTCTGGCTACACCTTC

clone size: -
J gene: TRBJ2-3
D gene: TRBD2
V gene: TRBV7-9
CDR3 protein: CASSSGLAGVLRTDTQYF
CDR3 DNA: TGTGCCAGCAGCTCAGGACTAGCGGGGGTCCTCCGCACAGATACGCAGTATTTT

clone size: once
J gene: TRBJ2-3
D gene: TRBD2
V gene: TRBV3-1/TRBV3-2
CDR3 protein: CASSLGLATDTQYF
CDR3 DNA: TGTGCCAGCAGCCTTGGACTAGCCACAGATACGCAGTATTTT

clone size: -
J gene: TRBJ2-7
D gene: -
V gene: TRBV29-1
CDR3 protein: CSGVEQYF
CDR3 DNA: TGCAGCGGAGTTGAGCAGTACTTC

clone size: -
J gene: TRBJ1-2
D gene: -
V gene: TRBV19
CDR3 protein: CASRLDSYGYTF
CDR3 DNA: TGTGCCAGTAGGCTTGACAGCTATGGCTACACCTTC

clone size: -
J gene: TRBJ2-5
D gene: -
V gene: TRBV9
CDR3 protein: CASSVRGLSYQETQYF
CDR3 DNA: TGTGCCAGCAGCGTACGGGGACTCTCGTACCAAGAGACCCAGTACTTC

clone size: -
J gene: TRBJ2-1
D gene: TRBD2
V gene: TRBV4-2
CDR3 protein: CASSRAAAGAYNEQFF
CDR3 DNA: TGTGCCAGCAGCCGGGCTGCGGCGGGGGCCTACAATGAGCAGTTCTTC

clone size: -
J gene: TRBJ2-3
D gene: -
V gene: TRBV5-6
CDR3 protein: CASSFATGTDTQYF
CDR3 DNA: TGTGCCAGCAGCTTCGCTACTGGCACAGATACGCAGTATTTT

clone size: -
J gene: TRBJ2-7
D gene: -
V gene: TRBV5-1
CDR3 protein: CASSFGVWGVSYEQYF
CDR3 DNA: TGCGCCAGCAGCTTCGGAGTCTGGGGCGTCTCCTACGAGCAGTACTTC

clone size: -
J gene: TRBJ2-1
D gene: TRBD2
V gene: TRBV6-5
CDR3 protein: CASSRGGFNEQFF
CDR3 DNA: TGTGCCAGCAGTCGGGGGGGATTCAATGAGCAGTTCTTC

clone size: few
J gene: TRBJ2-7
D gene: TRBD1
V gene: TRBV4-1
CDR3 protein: CASRGQGFLHEQYF
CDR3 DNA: TGCGCCAGCAGAGGACAGGGCTTCCTACACGAGCAGTACTTC

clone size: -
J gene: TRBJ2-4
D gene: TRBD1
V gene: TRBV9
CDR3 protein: CASSTTAGTGYIQYF
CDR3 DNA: TGTGCCAGCAGCACTACAGCCGGGACAGGGTACATTCAGTACTTC